The present T cell receptor beta chain was sequenced within a study of blood T cell repertoires in COVID-19. For the study at large: COVID-19 samples, acute and convalescent, were from the United States, Italy and Spain. T cells, B-cell-depleted T cells, or PBMCs provided the cDNA or gDNA that served as material.

CDR1 and CDR2 (germline): MNHEY, SMNVEV (reference sequence). V trimming: 8 bases; J trimming: 8 bases; junction bases outside the gene matches: 13. CDR3 length equals 14 residues. Original processing notes: Nucleated cell counts were estimated from reference gene primer amplification. Generated by immunoSEQ multiplex PCR, the TCRdb table keeps only in-frame clones and is missing some. V and J calls and clone size are given by that table; D and trimming were obtained from the DNA. In the table there are roughly 200,000 clones, roughly 86% of which are singletons. The clonotype was recovered from a man between 18 and 29 years old with active or convalescent COVID-19. The sample consisted of peripheral blood. The gene calls are TRBV27 and TRBJ1-2; 8 bases are a match to TRBD1. The CDR3 sequence is CASADPQGAWGYTF. The CDR3 DNA sequence: TGTGCCAGCGCCGATCCTCAGGGGGCTTGGGGCTACACCTTC.